This T cell receptor (beta chain) was observed in a study of OX40 agonist ivuxolimab in advanced cancers. Study-level background: Melanoma, hepatocellular carcinoma, head and neck or renal cell cancer occurred in dose-escalation patients.

The junction had 2 bases not matched to a gene; V was cut back by 4 bases and J by 3 bases. The CDR3 loop spans 15 amino acids. Per germline, CDR1 SGHTA and CDR2 FQGTGA. General study findings and limits: Clonal expansion was seen in CD4+ and CD8+ blood T cells by week 6 at 0.1 to 3.0 mg/kg. Some nonresponders likewise displayed low normalized T-cell clonal expansion.

The data were produced by immunoSEQ multiplex PCR, yet TCRdb's version contains in-frame clones alone and is incomplete. The table includes around 18,000 clones, 87% detected once. Note on this clone: As yet, its antigen is unknown.

Sample: CD4+ or CD8+ T cells sorted from blood, taken in a trial of the OX40 agonist ivuxolimab. The origin of this receptor is an adult with an advanced solid tumor such as melanoma, head and neck, liver or kidney cancer. V is TRBV7-3 and J is TRBJ2-1; 11 positions match TRBD1. CDR3: CASSYGTGGYNEQFF. The CDR3 nucleotides read TGTGCCAGCAGCTACGGGACAGGGGGCTACAATGAGCAGTTCTTC.